This is a list of T cell receptor beta chains from one sample in a study of shared clonotypes between healthy human individuals. The method was immunoSEQ multiplex PCR; TCRdb's version includes in-frame clones alone and lacks a portion of them. This table has roughly 2.2 million clones, approximately 95% appearing once. The sequenced material came from naive CD4+ T cells from PBMCs. The source is a man aged 18-30 years in good health. Some clones in this sample may be carry-over from other donors' samples. Both conserved end residues are part of each CDR3. Fields, in order: J gene, V gene, CDR3 length, CDR3 protein.

J gene: TRBJ1-2
V gene: TRBV5-4
CDR3 length: 13
CDR3 protein: CASNLGGVRGYTF

J gene: TRBJ2-1
V gene: TRBV2
CDR3 length: 13
CDR3 protein: CASTRDRVNEQFF

J gene: TRBJ1-5
V gene: TRBV28
CDR3 length: 14
CDR3 protein: CASSSGQGNQPQHF

J gene: TRBJ1-5
V gene: TRBV28
CDR3 length: 15
CDR3 protein: CATLLDRASNQPQHF

J gene: TRBJ1-2
V gene: TRBV28
CDR3 length: 15
CDR3 protein: CASSFGGQGNYGYTF

J gene: TRBJ2-3
V gene: TRBV19
CDR3 length: 17
CDR3 protein: CASSLRGQGRSTDTQYF

J gene: TRBJ2-1
V gene: TRBV5-1
CDR3 length: 15
CDR3 protein: CASSLDGRVWNEQFF

J gene: TRBJ2-5
V gene: TRBV5-1
CDR3 length: 16
CDR3 protein: CASSLVQRSNDETQYF

J gene: TRBJ2-5
V gene: TRBV18
CDR3 length: 12
CDR3 protein: CASSLTQETQYF

J gene: TRBJ2-3
V gene: TRBV10-3
CDR3 length: 12
CDR3 protein: CAIKGSGDTQYF

J gene: TRBJ2-7
V gene: TRBV5-1
CDR3 length: 13
CDR3 protein: CASSLRTGGEQYF

J gene: TRBJ1-2
V gene: TRBV6-5
CDR3 length: 15
CDR3 protein: CASSTEEGTGHGYTF

J gene: TRBJ2-5
V gene: TRBV14
CDR3 length: 15
CDR3 protein: CASSRTLAGRETQYF

J gene: TRBJ2-1
V gene: TRBV9
CDR3 length: 18
CDR3 protein: CASSAPSRPGLGTNEQFF

J gene: TRBJ1-2
V gene: TRBV28
CDR3 length: 12
CDR3 protein: CASSPYPYGYTF

J gene: TRBJ1-5
V gene: TRBV6-1
CDR3 length: 13
CDR3 protein: CASSKQGGQPQHF

J gene: TRBJ2-1
V gene: TRBV10-3
CDR3 length: 17
CDR3 protein: CAINEGLAESSYNEQFF

J gene: TRBJ2-7
V gene: TRBV5-8
CDR3 length: 14
CDR3 protein: CASTNYGGPLMQYF

J gene: TRBJ2-5
V gene: TRBV11-3
CDR3 length: 12
CDR3 protein: CASSWAGGAQYF

J gene: TRBJ1-2
V gene: TRBV28
CDR3 length: 14
CDR3 protein: CASSLSWTGRGYTF

J gene: TRBJ2-3
V gene: TRBV7-8
CDR3 length: 16
CDR3 protein: CASSLGGITQTDTQYF

J gene: TRBJ2-3
V gene: TRBV10-3
CDR3 length: 14
CDR3 protein: CASSGAEATDTQYF

J gene: TRBJ2-7
V gene: TRBV4-1
CDR3 length: 13
CDR3 protein: CASSQSSDYEQYF

J gene: TRBJ2-1
V gene: TRBV18
CDR3 length: 15
CDR3 protein: CASSPLRNEGNEQFF

J gene: TRBJ2-6
V gene: TRBV5-1
CDR3 length: 18
CDR3 protein: CASSTVAASSSGANVLTF

J gene: TRBJ1-3
V gene: TRBV29-1
CDR3 length: 12
CDR3 protein: CSVAFSGNTIYF

J gene: TRBJ2-3
V gene: TRBV19
CDR3 length: 14
CDR3 protein: CASRLGLGPDTQYF

J gene: TRBJ1-2
V gene: TRBV28
CDR3 length: 13
CDR3 protein: CASSLRPQYGYTF

J gene: TRBJ1-1
V gene: TRBV14
CDR3 length: 15
CDR3 protein: CASTPSGTKNTEAFF

J gene: TRBJ2-7
V gene: TRBV13
CDR3 length: 16
CDR3 protein: CASSLRWQGAFHEQYF

J gene: TRBJ2-6
V gene: TRBV7-6
CDR3 length: 17
CDR3 protein: CAPTRSHPTLHPNVLTF

J gene: TRBJ2-4
V gene: TRBV5-4
CDR3 length: 14
CDR3 protein: CASSSRDSTNIQYF

J gene: TRBJ2-1
V gene: TRBV11-3
CDR3 length: 14
CDR3 protein: CASSGGWGNNEQFF

J gene: TRBJ2-7
V gene: TRBV5-1
CDR3 length: 18
CDR3 protein: CASSVGTRGAGETYEQYF

J gene: TRBJ2-1
V gene: TRBV4-2
CDR3 length: 12
CDR3 protein: CASSQIGQSQFF

J gene: TRBJ1-5
V gene: TRBV30
CDR3 length: 15
CDR3 protein: CAWSDKQLTNQPQHF

J gene: TRBJ2-1
V gene: TRBV5-1
CDR3 length: 14
CDR3 protein: CASSESSDYNEQFF

J gene: TRBJ1-5
V gene: TRBV28
CDR3 length: 15
CDR3 protein: CASSFETGGYQPQHF

J gene: TRBJ1-2
V gene: TRBV11-2
CDR3 length: 13
CDR3 protein: CASSLDLWQGLCF

J gene: TRBJ1-1
V gene: TRBV29-1
CDR3 length: 15
CDR3 protein: CSAAWDRGGNTEAFF

J gene: TRBJ2-7
V gene: TRBV19
CDR3 length: 15
CDR3 protein: CASSITGTGGYEQYF

J gene: TRBJ1-2
V gene: TRBV7-2
CDR3 length: 17
CDR3 protein: CASSRPGLRDRGHGYTF

J gene: TRBJ2-1
V gene: TRBV9
CDR3 length: 14
CDR3 protein: CASSVGPASNEQFF

J gene: TRBJ1-2
V gene: TRBV15
CDR3 length: 14
CDR3 protein: CATSRDGSGYGYTF

J gene: TRBJ2-7
V gene: TRBV7-2
CDR3 length: 14
CDR3 protein: CASSPGLASYEQYF

J gene: TRBJ2-2
V gene: TRBV28
CDR3 length: 13
CDR3 protein: CASRNILPGELFF

J gene: TRBJ1-4
V gene: TRBV2
CDR3 length: 15
CDR3 protein: CASRNRALSNEKLFF

J gene: TRBJ2-1
V gene: TRBV5-1
CDR3 length: 17
CDR3 protein: CASSLSGLAGGYNEQFF

J gene: TRBJ1-1
V gene: TRBV9
CDR3 length: 14
CDR3 protein: CASSPRLGNTEAFF

J gene: TRBJ2-1
V gene: TRBV30
CDR3 length: 15
CDR3 protein: CAWSTGLANYNEQFF

J gene: TRBJ1-4
V gene: TRBV5-4
CDR3 length: 15
CDR3 protein: CASSLRTLGGEKLFF